This T cell receptor beta chain was recorded in a study of T cell repertoires in cytomegalovirus infection. For the study at large: Both CMV infection and a matching HLA type were indicated by public TCR beta signatures. General study points: Cumulative public TCR beta family frequency identified carriers of CMV plus the relevant HLA. Ex vivo responses were dominated by HLA-C-restricted CMV-specific TCR beta clonotypes.

With respect to this clonotype: Antigen unknown.

MiXCR, run by TCRdb on the reads, gives a single entry per CDR3 protein. The table includes roughly 300,000 distinct CDR3 sequences, roughly 24% detected once. This CDR3 has 13 amino acids. Germline V gene data show CDR1 as SQVTM and CDR2 as ANQGSEA. Trimming took 4 bases from V and 0 from J, leaving 7 bases between them. The V gene is TRBV29-1, the J gene TRBJ2-1, with D tentatively TRBD2 (6 bases). Material: PBMCs. This receptor was identified in a human donor in good health (CMV status not recorded). Some clones in this sample may be carry-over from other donors' samples. CDR3 region: CSVGGDSYNEQFF. DNA for the CDR3: TGCAGCGTTGGCGGGGACTCCTACAATGAGCAGTTCTTC.